This T cell receptor beta chain stems from a study of blood T cell repertoires in COVID-19. In the authors' workflow: Estimation of nucleated cell counts was performed using reference gene primer amplification. Libraries were prepared by immunoSEQ multiplex PCR; TCRdb keeps only in-frame clonotypes and omits some of them. The V and J calls and clone size are taken from that table; D and trimming were inferred from the DNA. The sample has tens of thousands of clones; roughly 90% are singletons. The TCR comes from an elderly man with acute or convalescent COVID-19. The material sequenced was peripheral blood.

CDR3 amino acids: CASTQDRQETQYF. Here the CDR3 DNA reads TGTGCCAGCACCCAGGACAGGCAAGAGACCCAGTACTTC. The chain uses TRBV7-8 and TRBJ2-5, with 7 positions matching TRBD1. Germline V gene lookup returns CDR1 SGHVS and CDR2 FQNEAQ. The CDR3 is 13 residues long. With 7 bases clipped from V and 2 bases from J, the junction kept 4 bases outside the gene matches.